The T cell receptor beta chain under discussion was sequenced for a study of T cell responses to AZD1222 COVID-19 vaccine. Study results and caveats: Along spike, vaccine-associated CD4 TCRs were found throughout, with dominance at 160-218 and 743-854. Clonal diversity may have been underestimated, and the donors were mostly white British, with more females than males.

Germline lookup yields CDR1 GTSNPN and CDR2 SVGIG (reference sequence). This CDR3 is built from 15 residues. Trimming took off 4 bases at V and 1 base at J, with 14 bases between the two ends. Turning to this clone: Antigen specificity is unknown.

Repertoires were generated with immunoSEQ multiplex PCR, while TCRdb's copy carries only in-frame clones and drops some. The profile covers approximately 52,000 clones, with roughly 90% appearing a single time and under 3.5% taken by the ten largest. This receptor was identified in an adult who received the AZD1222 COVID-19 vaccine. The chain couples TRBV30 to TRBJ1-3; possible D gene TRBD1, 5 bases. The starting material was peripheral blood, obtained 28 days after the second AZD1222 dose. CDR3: CAWKMRGRSGNTIYF. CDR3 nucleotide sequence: TGTGCCTGGAAGATGAGGGGCAGATCTGGAAACACCATATATTTT.